Listed below are T cell receptor beta chains from one sample, sequenced in a study of OX40 agonist ivuxolimab in advanced cancers. The protocol was immunoSEQ multiplex PCR, while the TCRdb copy is restricted to in-frame clones and leaves out a portion. Among 35,000 to 45,000 clones listed, 91% were seen once. The material sequenced was CD4+ or CD8+ T cells sorted from blood, taken in a trial of the OX40 agonist ivuxolimab. Every receptor here comes from an adult with an advanced solid tumor such as melanoma, head and neck, liver or kidney cancer. Each CDR3 is given with its conserved first and last residue. The D gene is left open where the match is weak. Clone size is stated in some rows and not others, as once, few, many or a class when expanded.

TGTGCCAGCAGCTTGGTAGCTGCCAGGCCTAACACTGAAGCTTTCTTT | CASSLVAARPNTEAFF | - | TRBJ1-1 | - | TRBV5-5
TGTGCCAGCCGGTGGGGACAGGGGGCTGGAGAGACCCAGTACTTC | CASRWGQGAGETQYF | TRBD1 | TRBJ2-5 | - | TRBV28
TGTGCCAGCAGCGTAGAGCTAGGCAGGGGGCCCTCAAATGAGCAGTTCTTC | CASSVELGRGPSNEQFF | TRBD1 | TRBJ2-1 | - | TRBV9
TGTGCCAGCAGCGGAGCAACGGGACAGGGTGATACCGGGGAGCTGTTTTTT | CASSGATGQGDTGELFF | TRBD1 | TRBJ2-2 | - | TRBV9
TGTGCCAGCAGCTTAGGACTAGCGCCGAACACCGGGGAGCTGTTTTTT | CASSLGLAPNTGELFF | TRBD2 | TRBJ2-2 | - | TRBV5-6
TGCGCCAGCAGCCAGGGACAGCCCCCCGGCAATGAGCAGTTCTTC | CASSQGQPPGNEQFF | TRBD1 | TRBJ2-1 | - | TRBV4-1
TGTGCCAGCAGCTTCAAGTTCCAGGGGGCACGGAATGAGCAGTTCTTC | CASSFKFQGARNEQFF | TRBD1 | TRBJ2-1 | - | TRBV5-8
TGTGCCAGCAGTCCTAGCGGGACCTCTTACGAGCAGTACTTC | CASSPSGTSYEQYF | TRBD2 | TRBJ2-7 | - | TRBV27
TGTGCCAGCAGCGCCCCCGCTAGCGGGCGAGATACAGATACGCAGTATTTT | CASSAPASGRDTDTQYF | TRBD2 | TRBJ2-3 | - | TRBV5-6
TGTGCCAGCAGTCTGACAGGGGCATACGAGCAGTACTTC | CASSLTGAYEQYF | TRBD1 | TRBJ2-7 | - | TRBV27
TGTGCCAGCAGCTTGTTTACTACAGGGCTCTATGGCTACACCTTC | CASSLFTTGLYGYTF | - | TRBJ1-2 | - | TRBV5-6
TGCGCCAGCAGCCAAGGGTCCCAGCGGGAGTTTTACAATGAGCAGTTCTTC | CASSQGSQREFYNEQFF | TRBD2 | TRBJ2-1 | - | TRBV4-3
TGTGCCAGCAGGTTCTTAGGACTAGCGGGAGCGGGTGAGCAGTTCTTC | CASRFLGLAGAGEQFF | TRBD2 | TRBJ2-1 | once | TRBV28
TGTGCCAGCAGTGCCCCTGACTCAGTTGATACGCAGTATTTT | CASSAPDSVDTQYF | - | TRBJ2-3 | - | TRBV2
TGCGCCAGCAGCCCGGGTCGGGGAGTGAACACCATATATTTT | CASSPGRGVNTIYF | - | TRBJ1-3 | - | TRBV4-1
TGTGCCAGCAGCTTAAACGGGGAAGAGACCCAGTACTTC | CASSLNGEETQYF | - | TRBJ2-5 | - | TRBV27
TGTGCCAGCAGCCCCGGACAGGGTAGGGGTCAAGAGACCCAGTACTTC | CASSPGQGRGQETQYF | TRBD1 | TRBJ2-5 | - | TRBV7-6
TGTGCCAGCAGTTATTTACAGAGCAATCAGCCCCAGCATTTT | CASSYLQSNQPQHF | - | TRBJ1-5 | few | TRBV6-6
TGTGCCAGCAGTTTACCGAAAGAGGGGCCTGGCTATGGCTACACCTTC | CASSLPKEGPGYGYTF | - | TRBJ1-2 | - | TRBV28
TGTGCCAGCAGCTTCGGGGGAGGAAACACCATATATTTT | CASSFGGGNTIYF | - | TRBJ1-3 | - | TRBV11-2
TGTGCCAGCAGCCCTAGAAGAGAGTATTACGAGCAGTACTTC | CASSPRREYYEQYF | - | TRBJ2-7 | - | TRBV9
TGTGCCATCAGTGAGTCTGTAGGGGAAGGAGGAGAGACCCAGTACTTC | CAISESVGEGGETQYF | - | TRBJ2-5 | - | TRBV6-1
TGTGCCAGCAGTTTATTGGGGGACTACGAGCAGTACTTC | CASSLLGDYEQYF | - | TRBJ2-7 | - | TRBV28